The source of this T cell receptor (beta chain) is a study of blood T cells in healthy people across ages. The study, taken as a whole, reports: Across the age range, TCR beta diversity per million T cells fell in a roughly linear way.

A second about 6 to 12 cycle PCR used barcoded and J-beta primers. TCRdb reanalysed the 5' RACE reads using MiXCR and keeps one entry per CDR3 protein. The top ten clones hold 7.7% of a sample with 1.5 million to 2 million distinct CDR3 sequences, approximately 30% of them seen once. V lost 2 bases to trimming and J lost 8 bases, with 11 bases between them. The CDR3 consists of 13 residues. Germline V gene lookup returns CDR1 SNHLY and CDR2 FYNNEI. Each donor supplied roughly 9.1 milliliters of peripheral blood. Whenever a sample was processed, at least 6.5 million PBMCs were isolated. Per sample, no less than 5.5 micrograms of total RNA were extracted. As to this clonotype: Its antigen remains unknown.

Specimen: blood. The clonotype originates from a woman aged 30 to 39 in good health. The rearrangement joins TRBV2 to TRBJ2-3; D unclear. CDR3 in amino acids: CASSESVLGTQYF. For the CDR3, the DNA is TGTGCCAGCAGTGAATCGGTTCTGGGTACGCAGTATTTT.